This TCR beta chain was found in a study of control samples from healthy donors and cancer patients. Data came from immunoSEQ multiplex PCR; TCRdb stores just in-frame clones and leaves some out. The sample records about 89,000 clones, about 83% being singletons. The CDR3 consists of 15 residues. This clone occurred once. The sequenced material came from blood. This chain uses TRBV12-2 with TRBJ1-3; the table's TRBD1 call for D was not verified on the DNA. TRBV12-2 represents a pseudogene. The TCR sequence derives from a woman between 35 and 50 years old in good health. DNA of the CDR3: TGTGCAAGTCGCTTAAGCACAGGCTCTGGAAACACCATATATTTT. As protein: CASRLSTGSGNTIYF.